Described below is a single T cell receptor beta chain sequence and its context. The data were obtained in a study of blood T cell repertoires in COVID-19. Study as a whole: Samples representing acute and convalescent COVID-19 were sourced from the United States, Italy and Spain. Sources were T cells, B-cell-depleted T cells, or PBMCs; the material itself was cDNA or gDNA.

Germline CDR1 and CDR2: SGHNT and YYREEE (reference sequence). The V gene lost 0 bases and the J gene lost 4 bases, with 13 bases spanning the gap. CDR3 length: 15 residues. Original analysis: Amplification of reference gene primers was used by the study to estimate nucleated cell counts. The table came from immunoSEQ multiplex PCR; TCRdb's copy has only in-frame clones and leaves some out. D and trimming come from the DNA, and the V and J calls and clone size come from that table. Found here are roughly 79,000 clones, about four fifths of them singletons; the top ten hold roughly 4%. Sequencing was performed on peripheral blood. This clonotype was obtained from a middle-aged man with acute or convalescent COVID-19. This chain uses TRBV5-4 with TRBJ1-2; weak D call: TRBD1 (5 bases). The CDR3 protein is CASSLETGGFYGYTF. CDR3 nucleotide sequence: TGTGCCAGCAGCTTGGAAACGGGGGGATTCTATGGCTACACCTTC.